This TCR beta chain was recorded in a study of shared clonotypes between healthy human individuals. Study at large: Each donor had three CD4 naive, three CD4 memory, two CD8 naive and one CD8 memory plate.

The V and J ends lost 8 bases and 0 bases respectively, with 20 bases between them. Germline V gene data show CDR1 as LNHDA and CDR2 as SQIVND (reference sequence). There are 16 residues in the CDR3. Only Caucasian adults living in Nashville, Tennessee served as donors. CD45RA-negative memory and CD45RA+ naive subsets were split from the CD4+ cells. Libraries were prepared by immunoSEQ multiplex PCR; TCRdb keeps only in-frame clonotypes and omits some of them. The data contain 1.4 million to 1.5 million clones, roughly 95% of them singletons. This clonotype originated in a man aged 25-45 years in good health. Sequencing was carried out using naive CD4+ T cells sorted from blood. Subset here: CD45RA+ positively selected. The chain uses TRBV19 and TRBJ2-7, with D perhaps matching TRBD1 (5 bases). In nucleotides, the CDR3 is TGTGCCAGTTCTACAGGTTCCCATTCAAACTCCTACGAGCAGTACTTC. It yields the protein CASSTGSHSNSYEQYF.